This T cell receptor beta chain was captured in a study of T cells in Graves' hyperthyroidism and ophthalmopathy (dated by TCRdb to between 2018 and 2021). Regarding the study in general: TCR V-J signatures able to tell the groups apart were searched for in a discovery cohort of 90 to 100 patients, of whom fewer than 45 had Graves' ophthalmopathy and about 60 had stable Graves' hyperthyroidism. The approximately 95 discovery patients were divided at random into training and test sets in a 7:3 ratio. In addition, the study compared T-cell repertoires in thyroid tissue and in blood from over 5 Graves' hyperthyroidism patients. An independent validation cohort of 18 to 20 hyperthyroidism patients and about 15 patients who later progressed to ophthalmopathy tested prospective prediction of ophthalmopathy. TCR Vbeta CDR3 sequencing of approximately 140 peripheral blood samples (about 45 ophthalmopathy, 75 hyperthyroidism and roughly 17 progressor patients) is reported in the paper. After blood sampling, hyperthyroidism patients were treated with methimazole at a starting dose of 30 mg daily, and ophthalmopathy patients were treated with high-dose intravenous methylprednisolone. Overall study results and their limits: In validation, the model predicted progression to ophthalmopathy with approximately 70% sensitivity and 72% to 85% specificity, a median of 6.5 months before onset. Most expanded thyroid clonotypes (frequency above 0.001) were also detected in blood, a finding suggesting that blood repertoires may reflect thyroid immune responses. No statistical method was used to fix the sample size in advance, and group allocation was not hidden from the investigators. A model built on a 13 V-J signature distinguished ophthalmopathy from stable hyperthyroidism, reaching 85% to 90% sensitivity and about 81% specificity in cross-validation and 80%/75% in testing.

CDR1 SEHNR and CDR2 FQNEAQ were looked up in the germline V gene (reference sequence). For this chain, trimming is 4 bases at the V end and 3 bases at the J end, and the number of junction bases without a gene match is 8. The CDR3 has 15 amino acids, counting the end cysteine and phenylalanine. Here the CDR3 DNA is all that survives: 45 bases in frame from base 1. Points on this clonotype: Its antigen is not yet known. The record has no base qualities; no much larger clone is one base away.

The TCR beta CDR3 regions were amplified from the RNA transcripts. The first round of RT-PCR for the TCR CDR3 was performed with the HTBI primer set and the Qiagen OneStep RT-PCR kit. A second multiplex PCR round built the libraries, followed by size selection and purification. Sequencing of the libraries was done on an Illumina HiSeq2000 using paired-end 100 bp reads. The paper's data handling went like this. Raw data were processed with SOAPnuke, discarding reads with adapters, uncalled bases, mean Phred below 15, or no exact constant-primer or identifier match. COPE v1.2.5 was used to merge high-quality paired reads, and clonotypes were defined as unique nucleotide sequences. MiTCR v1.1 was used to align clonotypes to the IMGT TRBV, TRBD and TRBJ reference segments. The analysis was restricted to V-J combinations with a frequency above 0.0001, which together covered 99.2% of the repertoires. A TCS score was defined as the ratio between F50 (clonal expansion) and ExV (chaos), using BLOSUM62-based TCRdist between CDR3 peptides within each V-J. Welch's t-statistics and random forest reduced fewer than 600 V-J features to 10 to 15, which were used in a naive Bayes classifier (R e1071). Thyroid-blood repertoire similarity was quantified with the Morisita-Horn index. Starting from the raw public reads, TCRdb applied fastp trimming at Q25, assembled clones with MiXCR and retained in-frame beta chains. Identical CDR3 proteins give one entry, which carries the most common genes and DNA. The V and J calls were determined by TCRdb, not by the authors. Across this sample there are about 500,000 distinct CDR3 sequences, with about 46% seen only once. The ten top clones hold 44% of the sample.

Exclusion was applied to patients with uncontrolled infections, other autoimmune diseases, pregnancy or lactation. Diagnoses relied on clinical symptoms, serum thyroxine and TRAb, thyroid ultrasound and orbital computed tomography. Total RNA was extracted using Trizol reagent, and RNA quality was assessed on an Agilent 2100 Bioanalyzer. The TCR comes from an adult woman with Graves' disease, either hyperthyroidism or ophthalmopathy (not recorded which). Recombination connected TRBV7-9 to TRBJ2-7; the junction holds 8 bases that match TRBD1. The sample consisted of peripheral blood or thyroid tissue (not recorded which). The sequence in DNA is TGTGCCAGCAGCTGGAACCGGGACAGGAACTACGAGCAGTACTTC. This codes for CASSWNRDRNYEQYF.